The 6 T cell receptor beta chains below were found in one sample sequenced in a study of T cell changes during pregnancy in multiple sclerosis. Using immunoSEQ multiplex PCR, the repertoire was profiled, and TCRdb retains in-frame clones only, with some absent. This sample has about 40,000 clones; 91% occur once, and the top ten carry less than 0.9%. The source material was CD4+ T cells from peripheral blood mononuclear cells, sampled before pregnancy. These receptors all stem from a female donor with multiple sclerosis, enrolled in a pregnancy study.

V usage is TRBV27 and J usage is TRBJ2-7; D may be TRBD1 (6 bases). The V end lost 3 bases, the J end lost 3 bases, and 15 bases lay between the germline ends. Per germline, CDR1 MNHEY and CDR2 SMNVEV (reference sequence). CDR3 length equals 15 residues. The CDR3 DNA reads as TGTGCCAGCAGTTTCGCCGGGACATCTGTCTACGAGCAGTACTTC. It is translated as CASSFAGTSVYEQYF.

This chain uses TRBV19 with TRBJ1-5; 8 bases fit TRBD1. J lost 6 bases, V lost 4 bases, and 8 bases had no gene match. Germline V gives CDR1 LNHDA, CDR2 SQIVND (reference sequence). This CDR3 contains 15 residues. In DNA, the CDR3 is TGTGCCAGTAGTACCCGGACAGGGACTTTTCAGCCCCAGCATTTT. It codes for CASSTRTGTFQPQHF.

In DNA, the CDR3 is TGTGCCAGCAGCTTAATTAGCGGGGGCGGGGAGCTGTTTTTT. Its protein product is CASSLISGGGELFF. The V gene is TRBV7-3, the J gene TRBJ2-2, with 9 nucleotides matching TRBD2. The CDR3 loop spans 14 amino acids. Germline CDR1 is SGHTA and CDR2 is FQGTGA. Losses at the gene ends were 1 base for V and 7 bases for J; bases not matched to a gene: 1.

This clone was observed a few times. The CDR3 DNA sequence: TGTGCCAGCAGCTTTCTACAGGTAGATCAGCCCCAGCATTTT. Its protein is CASSFLQVDQPQHF. The chain uses TRBV7-9 and TRBJ1-5; D might be TRBD1 (5 bases). This CDR3 spans 14 amino acids. The V end lost 3 bases, the J end lost 5 bases, and 11 bases lay between the germline ends. Per germline, CDR1 SEHNR and CDR2 FQNEAQ (reference sequence).

The rearrangement uses TRBV6-1 and TRBJ1-1; TRBD1 matches 10 bases. Losses at the gene ends were 4 bases for V and 3 bases for J; bases not matched to a gene: 11. Germline V gene lookup returns CDR1 MNHNS and CDR2 SASEGT. CDR3 size: 17 residues. The CDR3 DNA reads as TGTGCCAGCAGTGTATTACCGGGACAGGGGTCTGACACTGAAGCTTTCTTT. Its protein product is CASSVLPGQGSDTEAFF.

The V gene is TRBV27, the J gene TRBJ2-2, with 7 bases identical to TRBD1. The CDR3 sequence is 16 residues long. V lost 6 bases and J lost 0; bases outside the gene matches: 7. Germline V lookup: CDR1 MNHEY, CDR2 SMNVEV (reference sequence). CDR3 loop: CASSHYGTANTGELFF. The CDR3 region has the DNA TGTGCCAGCAGCCATTACGGGACAGCGAACACCGGGGAGCTGTTTTTT.